This T cell receptor beta chain is drawn from a study of cytomegalovirus exposure and HLA in healthy donors. The PCR ran on 60 Vbeta and 13 Jbeta primers. The protocol was immunoSEQ multiplex PCR, while the TCRdb copy is restricted to in-frame clones and leaves out a portion. The sample shows around 110,000 clones, about four fifths of them seen only once. Study-level results: As was reported, the classifier diagnosed cytomegalovirus status with high specificity and sensitivity.

V shed 0 bases and J shed 0 bases, with 6 bases lying between them. The length of the CDR3 is 15 residues. CDR1 is SGHTA and CDR2 is FQGNSA in the germline V gene. This clone occurred a few times. As yet, its antigen is unknown. The chain employs TRBV7-2 and TRBJ2-1, with D unclear. The sample comprised PBMCs. The receptor comes from a woman aged 18-35 years in good health and CMV-seronegative. The CDR3 DNA sequence: TGTGCCAGCAGCTTAGCCGCTAGCTCCTACAATGAGCAGTTCTTC. This sequence encodes CASSLAASSYNEQFF.